Described below is a single T cell receptor (beta chain) sequence and its context. Treatment here: around 19 received Ad26.COV2.S at low or high dose, single or two shots; a few received placebo; per-sample allocation not given. Specimen acquisition occurred on day 63 following the initial vaccine or placebo injection. CDR1 and CDR2 from the germline V gene are PRHDT and FYEKMQ (reference sequence). The CDR3 consists of 13 residues. V shed 0 bases and J shed 9 bases, with 9 bases lying between them. Sequencing was performed with immunoSEQ multiplex PCR; in TCRdb, only in-frame clones are kept and a portion is missing. Among 300,000 to 400,000 clones listed, about nine tenths were seen once. These data are taken from a study of Ad26.COV2.S vaccination and SARS-CoV-2 variants.

This rearrangement joins TRBV13 to TRBJ2-1; the D is unclear. The TCR comes from a person between 18 and 65 years old who received the Ad26.COV2.S COVID-19 vaccine or a placebo. The sequencing used peripheral blood, collected in a trial of Ad26.COV2.S vaccine versus placebo. Here the CDR3 reads CASSLGFVVEQFF. The DNA for the CDR3 is TGTGCCAGCAGCTTAGGGTTCGTTGTTGAGCAGTTCTTC.